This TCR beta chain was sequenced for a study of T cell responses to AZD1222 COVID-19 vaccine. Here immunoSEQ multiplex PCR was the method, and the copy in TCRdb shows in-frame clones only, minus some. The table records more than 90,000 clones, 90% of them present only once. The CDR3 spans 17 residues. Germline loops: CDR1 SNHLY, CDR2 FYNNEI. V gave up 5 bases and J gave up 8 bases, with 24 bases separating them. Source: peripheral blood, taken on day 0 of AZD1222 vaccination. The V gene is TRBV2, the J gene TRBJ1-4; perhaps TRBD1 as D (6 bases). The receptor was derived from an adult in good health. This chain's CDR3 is CASSLWGPTGLGEKLFF. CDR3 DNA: TGTGCCAGCAGTCTCTGGGGGCCCACAGGGTTGGGAGAAAAACTGTTTTTT.